This TCR beta chain comes out of a study of shared clonotypes between healthy human individuals. Across the whole study: Samples came from a couple of female and a few male donors aged 18 to 49.

Germline V gene data show CDR1 as SGDLS and CDR2 as YYNGEE. V was shortened by 4 bases and J by 0 bases, with 11 bases between the two germline ends. This CDR3 spans 15 amino acids. This clone was detected a few times. The target antigen is unknown. Findings of the study overall: An anticipated effect of sequencing depth on clonotype sharing among donors was recognized.

It was roughly 190 ng DNA, about 30,000 T cell genomes, that sorted-subset replicate PCRs used. Using immunoSEQ multiplex PCR, the repertoire was profiled, and TCRdb retains in-frame clones only, with some absent. The sample has 80,000 to 100,000 clones, 68% seen once. The rearrangement uses TRBV9 and TRBJ1-5; D might be TRBD1 (6 bases). This TCR was recovered from a man aged 25 to 40 in good health. The sample taken for sequencing was memory CD8+ T cells sorted from blood. The subset: CD45RO+ cells pooled with CCR7-negative TemRA cells. CDR3 nucleotides: TGTGCCAGCAGCCCCGGGGGCGATAGCAATCAGCCCCAGCATTTT. Protein product: CASSPGGDSNQPQHF.